This T cell receptor beta chain originates from a study of T cells in Graves' hyperthyroidism and ophthalmopathy. Many counts were recorded for this clonotype. What was amplified from RNA transcripts were TCR beta CDR3 regions. Researchers ran a first-round RT-PCR on the TCR CDR3 using the HTBI primer set. TCRdb processed the multiplex PCR reads anew with MiXCR; each CDR3 protein has one entry. The table has some 550,000 distinct CDR3 sequences, less than 25% seen once. V was clipped by 5 bases and J by 3 bases, with 10 bases between them. The CDR3 contains 14 residues. Any patient presenting with uncontrolled infection, other autoimmune disease, pregnancy or lactation was left out. PBMCs were sourced from more than 9 ml fresh peripheral blood.

The source is a man aged 18 to 29 with Graves' hyperthyroidism. The V gene is TRBV12-3 or TRBV12-4, the J gene TRBJ2-2, with D perhaps matching TRBD1 (6 bases). Sequencing was performed on blood. As DNA, the CDR3 is TGTGCCAGCAGTCCTCCAGGGGACACCGGGGAGCTGTTTTTT. Its protein product is CASSPPGDTGELFF.